This T cell receptor beta chain appears in the sequencing data of a study of PD-L1 blockade in urothelial cancer. Study details: Atezolizumab, begun by patients in the mid-2010s, was given at 1,200 mg intravenously every 3 weeks. Blood was subjected to analysis at 3 weeks (second dose) and 6 weeks following treatment start.

Time point: peripheral blood 6 weeks after treatment start. This table comes from immunoSEQ multiplex PCR, and its TCRdb copy is limited to in-frame clones, with some not included. The sample includes about 120,000 clones, 91% of them seen just once. The junction had 6 bases not matched to a gene; V was cut back by 3 bases and J by 3 bases. The CDR3 consists of 16 residues. Germline CDR1 reads MGHDK; CDR2 reads SYGVNS. The chain links TRBV25-1 to TRBJ2-7, with 12 bases identical to TRBD1. The sequencing used PBMCs, collected around atezolizumab (anti-PD-L1) treatment. The sequence came from a man aged 60 to 75 with urothelial cancer. CDR3 loop: CASSEGQGAGNYEQYF. In DNA, the CDR3 is TGTGCCAGCAGTGAGGGACAGGGGGCTGGAAACTACGAGCAGTACTTC.